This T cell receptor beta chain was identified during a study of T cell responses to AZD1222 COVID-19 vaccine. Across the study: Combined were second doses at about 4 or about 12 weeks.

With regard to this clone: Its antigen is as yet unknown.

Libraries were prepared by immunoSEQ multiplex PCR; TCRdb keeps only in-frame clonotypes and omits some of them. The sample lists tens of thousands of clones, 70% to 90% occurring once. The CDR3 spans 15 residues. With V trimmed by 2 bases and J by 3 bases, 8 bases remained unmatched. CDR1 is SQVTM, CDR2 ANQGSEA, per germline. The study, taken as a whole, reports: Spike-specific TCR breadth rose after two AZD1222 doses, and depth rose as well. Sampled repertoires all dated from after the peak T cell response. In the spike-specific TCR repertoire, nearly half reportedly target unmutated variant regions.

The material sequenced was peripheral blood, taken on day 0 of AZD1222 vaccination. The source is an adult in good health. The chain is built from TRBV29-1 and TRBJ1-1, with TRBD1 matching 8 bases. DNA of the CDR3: TGCAGCGTTGAATCCTTAGACAGGGGATACACTGAAGCTTTCTTT. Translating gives CSVESLDRGYTEAFF.